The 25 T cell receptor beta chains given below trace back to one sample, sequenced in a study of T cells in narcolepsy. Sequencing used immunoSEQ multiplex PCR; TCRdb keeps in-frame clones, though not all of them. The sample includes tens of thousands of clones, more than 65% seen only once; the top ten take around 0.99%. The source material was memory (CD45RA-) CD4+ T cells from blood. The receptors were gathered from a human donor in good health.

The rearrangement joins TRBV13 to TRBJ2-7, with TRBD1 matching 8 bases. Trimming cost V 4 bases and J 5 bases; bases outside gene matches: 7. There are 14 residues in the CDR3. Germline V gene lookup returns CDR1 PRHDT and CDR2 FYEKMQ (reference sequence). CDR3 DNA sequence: TGTGCCAGCAGCTACCAGGGGGCGCAAGACGAGCAGTACTTC. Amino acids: CASSYQGAQDEQYF.

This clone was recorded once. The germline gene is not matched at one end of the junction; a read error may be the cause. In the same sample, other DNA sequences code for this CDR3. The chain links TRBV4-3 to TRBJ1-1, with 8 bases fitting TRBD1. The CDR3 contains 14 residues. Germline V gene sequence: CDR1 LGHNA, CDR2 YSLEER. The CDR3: CASSQGQGSTEAFF. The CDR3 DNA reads TGCGCCAGCAGCCAAGGACAGGGGAGCACTGAGGCTTTCTTT.

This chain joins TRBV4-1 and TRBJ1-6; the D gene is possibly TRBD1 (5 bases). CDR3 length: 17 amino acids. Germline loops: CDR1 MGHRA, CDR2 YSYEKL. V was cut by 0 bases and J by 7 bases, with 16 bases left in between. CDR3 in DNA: TGCGCCAGCAGCCAAGATCGGGGCGCCGCCAGGAATTCACCCCTCCACTTT. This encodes CASSQDRGAARNSPLHF.

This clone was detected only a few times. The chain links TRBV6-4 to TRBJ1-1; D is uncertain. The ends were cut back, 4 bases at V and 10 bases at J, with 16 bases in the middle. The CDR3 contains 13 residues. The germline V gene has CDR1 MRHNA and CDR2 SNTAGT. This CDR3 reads CASSGSAGERAFF. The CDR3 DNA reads TGTGCCAGCAGTGGCAGTGCAGGAGAACGAGCTTTCTTT.

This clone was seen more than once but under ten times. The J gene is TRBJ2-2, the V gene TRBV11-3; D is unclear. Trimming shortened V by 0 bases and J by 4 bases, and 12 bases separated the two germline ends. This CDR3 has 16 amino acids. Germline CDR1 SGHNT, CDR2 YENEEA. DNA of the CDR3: TGTGCCAGCAGCTTAGATCGGGTGGGATTCACCGGGGAGCTGTTTTTT. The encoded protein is CASSLDRVGFTGELFF.

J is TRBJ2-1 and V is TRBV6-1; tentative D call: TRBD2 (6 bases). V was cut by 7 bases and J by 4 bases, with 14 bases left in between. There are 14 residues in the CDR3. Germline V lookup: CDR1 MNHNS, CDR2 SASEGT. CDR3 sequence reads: CASTVSGTYNEQFF. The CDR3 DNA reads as TGTGCCAGCACCGTTAGCGGTACTTACAATGAGCAGTTCTTC.

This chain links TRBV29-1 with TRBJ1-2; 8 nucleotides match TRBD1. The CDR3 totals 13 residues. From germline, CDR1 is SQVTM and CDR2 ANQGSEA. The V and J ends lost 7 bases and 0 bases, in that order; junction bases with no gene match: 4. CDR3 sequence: CSASGGPNYGYTF. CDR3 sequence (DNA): TGCAGCGCTTCAGGGGGCCCTAACTATGGCTACACCTTC.

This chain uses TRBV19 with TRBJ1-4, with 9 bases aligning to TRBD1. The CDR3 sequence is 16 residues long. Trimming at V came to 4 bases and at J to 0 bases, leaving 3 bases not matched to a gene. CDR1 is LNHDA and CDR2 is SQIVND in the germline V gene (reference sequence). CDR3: CASSKRQGATNEKLFF. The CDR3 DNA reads TGTGCCAGTAGTAAGAGACAGGGGGCAACTAATGAAAAACTGTTTTTT.

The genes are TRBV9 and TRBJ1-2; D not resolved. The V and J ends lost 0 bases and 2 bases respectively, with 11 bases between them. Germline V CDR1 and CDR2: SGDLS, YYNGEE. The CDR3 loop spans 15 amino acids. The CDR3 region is CASSVGSRQNYGYTF. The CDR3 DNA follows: TGTGCCAGCAGCGTAGGGTCCCGTCAGAACTATGGCTACACCTTC.

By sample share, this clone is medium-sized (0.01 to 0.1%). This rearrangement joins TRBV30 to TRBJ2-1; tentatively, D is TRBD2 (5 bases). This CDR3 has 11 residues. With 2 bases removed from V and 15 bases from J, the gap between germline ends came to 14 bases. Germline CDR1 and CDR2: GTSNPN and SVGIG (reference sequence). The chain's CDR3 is CAWSQGLGRFF. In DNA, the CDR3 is TGTGCCTGGAGTCAAGGCCTGGGGAGGTTCTTC.

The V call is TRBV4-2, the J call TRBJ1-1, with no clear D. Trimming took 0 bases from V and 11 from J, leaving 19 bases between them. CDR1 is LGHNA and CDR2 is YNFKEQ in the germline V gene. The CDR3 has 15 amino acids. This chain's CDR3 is CASSQEQRITQRAFF. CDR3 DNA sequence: TGTGCCAGCAGCCAAGAGCAAAGAATCACCCAGCGGGCTTTCTTT.

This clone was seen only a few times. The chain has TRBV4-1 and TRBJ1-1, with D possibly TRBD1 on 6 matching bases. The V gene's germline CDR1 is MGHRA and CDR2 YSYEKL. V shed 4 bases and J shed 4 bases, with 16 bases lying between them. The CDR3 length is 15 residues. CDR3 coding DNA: TGCGCCAGCAGCCTCGATCAGGGGTATACCACTGAAGCTTTCTTT. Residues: CASSLDQGYTTEAFF.

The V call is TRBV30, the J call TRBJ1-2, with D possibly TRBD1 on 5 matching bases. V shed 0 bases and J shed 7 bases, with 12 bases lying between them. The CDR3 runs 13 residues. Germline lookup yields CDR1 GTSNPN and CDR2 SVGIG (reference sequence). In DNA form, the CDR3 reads TGTGCCTGGAGTGTAATAACGGGGGGTGGCTACACCTTC. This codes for CAWSVITGGGYTF.

CDR3 nucleotide sequence: TGTGCCAGCAGCCCCCCGCTCGGGCACTATGGCTACACCTTC. It yields the protein CASSPPLGHYGYTF. The rearrangement joins TRBV28 to TRBJ1-2; D is ambiguous. Germline assignment: CDR1 MDHEN and CDR2 SYDVKM. The germline V and J ends were trimmed by 6 bases and 3 bases, with 14 bases remaining between them. CDR3 length equals 14 residues.

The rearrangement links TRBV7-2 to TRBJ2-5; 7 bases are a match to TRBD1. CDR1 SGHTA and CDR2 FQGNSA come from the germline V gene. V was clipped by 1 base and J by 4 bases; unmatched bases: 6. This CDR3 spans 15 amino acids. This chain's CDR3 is CASSLGGGTRETQYF. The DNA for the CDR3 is TGTGCCAGCAGCTTAGGAGGGGGCACACGAGAGACCCAGTACTTC.

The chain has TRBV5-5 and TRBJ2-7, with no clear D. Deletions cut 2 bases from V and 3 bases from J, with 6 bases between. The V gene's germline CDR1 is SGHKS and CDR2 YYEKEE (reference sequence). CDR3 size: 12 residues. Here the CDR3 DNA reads TGTGCCAGCAGCTTTCTCTTCTACGAGCAGTACTTC. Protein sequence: CASSFLFYEQYF.

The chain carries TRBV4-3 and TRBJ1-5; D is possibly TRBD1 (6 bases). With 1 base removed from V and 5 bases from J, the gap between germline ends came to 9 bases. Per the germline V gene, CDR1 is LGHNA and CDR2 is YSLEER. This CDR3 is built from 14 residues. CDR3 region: CASSQGQEDQPQHF. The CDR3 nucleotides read TGCGCCAGCAGCCAAGGACAGGAGGATCAGCCCCAGCATTTT.

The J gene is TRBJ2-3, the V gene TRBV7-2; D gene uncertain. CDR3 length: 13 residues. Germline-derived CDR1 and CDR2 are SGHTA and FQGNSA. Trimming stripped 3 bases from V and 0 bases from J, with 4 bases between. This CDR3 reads CASSFISTDTQYF. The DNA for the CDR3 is TGTGCCAGCAGCTTCATTAGCACAGATACGCAGTATTTT.

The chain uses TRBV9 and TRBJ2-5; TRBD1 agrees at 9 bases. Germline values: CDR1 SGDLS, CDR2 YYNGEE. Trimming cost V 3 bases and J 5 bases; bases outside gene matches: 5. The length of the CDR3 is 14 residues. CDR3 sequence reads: CASSAGQGWETQYF. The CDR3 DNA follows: TGTGCCAGCAGCGCGGGACAGGGATGGGAGACCCAGTACTTC. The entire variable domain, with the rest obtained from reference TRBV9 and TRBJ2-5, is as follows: DSGVTQTPKHLITATGQRVTLRCSPRSGDLSVYWYQQSLDQGLQFLIQYYNGEERAKGNILERFSAQQFPDLHSELNLSSLELGDSALYFCASSAGQGWETQYFGPGTRLLVL.

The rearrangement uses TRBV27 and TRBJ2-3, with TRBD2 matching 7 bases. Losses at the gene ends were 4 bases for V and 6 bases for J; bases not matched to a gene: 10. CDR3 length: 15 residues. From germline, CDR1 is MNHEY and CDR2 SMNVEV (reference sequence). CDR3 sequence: CASSYGGRRMDTQYF. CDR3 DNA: TGTGCCAGCAGTTATGGCGGGAGAAGAATGGATACGCAGTATTTT.

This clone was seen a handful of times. DNA of the CDR3: TGTGCCAGTACTCAAGCGGCTGGGGCCAACGTCCTGACTTTC. Its protein product is CASTQAAGANVLTF. The rearrangement links TRBV19 to TRBJ2-6; D possibly corresponds to TRBD2 (5 bases). Per germline, CDR1 LNHDA and CDR2 SQIVND (reference sequence). V lost 7 bases and J 2 bases, leaving 9 bases between the germline ends. The CDR3 has 14 residues.

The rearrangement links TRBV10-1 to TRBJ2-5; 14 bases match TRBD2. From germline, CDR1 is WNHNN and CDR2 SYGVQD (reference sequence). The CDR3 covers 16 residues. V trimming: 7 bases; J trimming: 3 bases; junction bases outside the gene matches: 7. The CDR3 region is CASIRLAGGTEETQYF. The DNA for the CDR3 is TGCGCCAGCATCCGACTAGCGGGGGGGACGGAAGAGACCCAGTACTTC.

The CDR3 loop is CASRGYSRDTQYF. CDR3 nucleotides: TGTGCCAGCAGGGGATATTCGCGTGATACGCAGTATTTT. The J gene is TRBJ2-3, the V gene TRBV2; the D is unclear. V lost 6 bases to trimming and J lost 6 bases, with 13 bases between them. CDR3 length: 13 amino acids. Germline V gene sequence: CDR1 SNHLY, CDR2 FYNNEI. The entire variable domain, with the rest obtained from reference TRBV2 and TRBJ2-3, is as follows: EPEVTQTPSHQVTQMGQEVILRCVPISNHLYFYWYRQILGQKVEFLVSFYNNEISEKSEIFDDQFSVERPDGSNFTLKIRSTKLEDSAMYFCASRGYSRDTQYFGPGTRLTVL.

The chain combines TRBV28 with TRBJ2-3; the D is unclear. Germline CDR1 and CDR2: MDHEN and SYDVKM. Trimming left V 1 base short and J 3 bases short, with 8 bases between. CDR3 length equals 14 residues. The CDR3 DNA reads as TGTGCCAGCAGTTTATTTCGGGTGACAGATACGCAGTATTTT. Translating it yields CASSLFRVTDTQYF.

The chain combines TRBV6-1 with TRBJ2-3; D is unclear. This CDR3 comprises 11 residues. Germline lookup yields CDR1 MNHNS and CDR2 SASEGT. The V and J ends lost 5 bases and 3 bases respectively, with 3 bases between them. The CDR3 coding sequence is TGTGCCAGCAGTTTGACAGATACGCAGTATTTT. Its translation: CASSLTDTQYF.